This T cell receptor (beta chain) is drawn from a study of blood T cell repertoires in COVID-19. The overall study: Nucleic acid was either cDNA or gDNA, and it came from T cells, B-cell-depleted T cells, or PBMCs.

This clone was observed once. Clones were read by immunoSEQ multiplex PCR, and TCRdb kept only the in-frame ones, dropping some. The profile shows more than 200,000 clones, 70% to 85% of them singletons. The CDR3 length is 15 residues. Trimming pared 2 bases from V and 1 base from J, leaving 8 bases between. CDR1 is SGHTA and CDR2 is FQGNSA in the germline V gene. The receptor was isolated from a man aged 55 to 69 who had recovered from COVID-19. Sequences were obtained from PBMCs or T cells enriched from blood (not recorded which). V usage is TRBV7-2 and J usage is TRBJ2-2; possibly TRBD1 for D (5 bases). CDR3 bases: TGTGCCAGCAGCTTAAGGACACTGAACACCGGGGAGCTGTTTTTT. As protein: CASSLRTLNTGELFF.